The 5 T cell receptor beta chains given below trace back to one sample, sequenced in a study of molecular identifiers for immune sequencing clone quantification. TCRdb reprocessed the PCR reads with MiXCR, giving one entry per CDR3 protein. Of around 54,000 distinct CDR3 sequences listed, almost 25% are singletons. Specimen: naive CD8+ T cells from blood, with Jurkat cell RNA spiked in. Subset in this sample: FACS-sorted CD8+CD4-CCR7+CD45RA+ naive T cells. The receptors were sampled from a human donor in good health. Some libraries in this study had Jurkat cell RNA spiked in.

Comment on this clonotype: A much larger clone differs from this one at a single base, so this may be a read error. This sequence joins TRBV6-2 or TRBV6-3 and TRBJ2-7; D possibly corresponds to TRBD1 (6 bases). Trimming left V 7 bases short and J 6 bases short, with 16 bases between. The CDR3 runs to 13 residues. Germline CDR1 and CDR2: MNHEY and SVGEGT. The CDR3 here is CASTITGSSEQYF. In DNA, the CDR3 is TGTGCCAGCACTATCACAGGGAGCTCCGAGCAGTACTTC.

In its sample, this clonotype was seen once. This sequence joins TRBV7-9 and TRBJ1-1; D is perhaps TRBD1 (6 bases). The germline V gene encodes CDR1 SEHNR and CDR2 FQNEAQ (reference sequence). V lost 1 base and J lost 0, with 9 bases in between. The CDR3 length is 15 residues. CDR3 sequence (DNA): TGTGCCAGCAGCTTAGGAGGGGGAGTGAACACTGAAGCTTTCTTT. Amino acid sequence: CASSLGGGVNTEAFF.

The sample holds a few counts of this clonotype. A much larger clone lies a single base off, so this may be a read error. The chain recombines TRBV7-2 with TRBJ2-7; 7 bases are a match to TRBD1. Germline-derived CDR1 and CDR2 are SGHTA and FQGNSA. V shed 6 bases and J 3 bases; nucleotides not matched to a gene: 5. The CDR3 length is 13 residues. CDR3 sequence reads: CASSRGQVYEQYF. The CDR3 coding sequence is TGTGCCAGCAGTCGCGGACAGGTCTACGAGCAGTACTTC.

This clonotype has a count of ten or more. The chain joins TRBV12-3 or TRBV12-4 to TRBJ2-5; 9 nucleotides align to TRBD1. The CDR3 is 15 amino acids. V lost 5 bases to trimming and J lost 1 base; unmatched junction nucleotides: 5. The CDR3 nucleotides read TGTGCCAGCAGTCTTGGACAGGGGATCCAAGAGACCCAGTACTTC. Translating gives CASSLGQGIQETQYF.

The rearrangement joins TRBV7-9 to TRBJ2-4, with D hard to call. CDR1 SEHNR and CDR2 FQNEAQ come from the germline V gene (reference sequence). V gave up 2 bases and J gave up 0 bases, with 11 bases separating them. CDR3 length equals 16 residues. CDR3 in amino acids: CASSLSSELAKNIQYF. The CDR3 coding sequence is TGTGCCAGCAGCTTATCAAGCGAATTAGCCAAAAACATTCAGTACTTC.